Described below is a single T cell receptor (beta chain) sequence and its context. Its target is not known. Only in-frame clones appear in the TCRdb table, and some are missing; sequencing was by immunoSEQ multiplex PCR. The sample has some 1,900,000 clones, about 95% seen once. CDR1 and CDR2 (germline): MNHNS, SASEGT. V was trimmed by 7 bases and J by 5 bases, leaving 11 bases between them. The length of the CDR3 is 12 residues. CD45RO negativity and positive selection for CCR7 defined naive CD8 cells, a population that excluded terminally differentiated effector memory CD45RA+ cells. These data belong to a study of shared clonotypes between healthy human individuals. Regarding the study as a whole: Apart from blood, nothing was sampled; tissue repertoires likely differ.

The V call is TRBV6-1, the J call TRBJ1-1, with D possibly TRBD1 on 5 matching bases. Sequenced sample: naive CD8+ T cells sorted from blood. This TCR was sampled from a man aged 18 to 29 in good health. CDR3 sequence: CASNGGWTEAFF. In DNA form, the CDR3 reads TGTGCCAGCAATGGGGGATGGACTGAAGCTTTCTTT.